The 21 T cell receptor beta chains below all came from one sample that was sequenced in a study of blood T cell repertoires in COVID-19. Some clones are missing from TCRdb's copy, which holds only in-frame ones; the method was immunoSEQ multiplex PCR. The sample lists about 160,000 clones; around 90% were seen once. The source material was peripheral blood. Source of these receptors: a man in his 60s with acute or convalescent COVID-19.

This chain uses TRBV19 with TRBJ2-7, with 7 bases identical to TRBD1. CDR1 and CDR2 from the germline V gene are LNHDA and SQIVND (reference sequence). The junction had 11 bases not matched to a gene; V was cut back by 6 bases and J by 0 bases. This CDR3 spans 16 amino acids. The CDR3 spells CASSQSGQRSSYEQYF. In nucleotides, the CDR3 is TGTGCCAGTAGCCAATCGGGACAGAGAAGCTCCTACGAGCAGTACTTC. The variable domain in full, completed from reference TRBV19 and TRBJ2-7, reads DGGITQSPKYLFRKEGQNVTLSCEQNLNHDAMYWYRQDPGQGLRLIYYSQIVNDFQKGDIAEGYSVSREKKESFPLTVTSAQKNPTAFYLCASSQSGQRSSYEQYFGPGTRLTVT.

J is TRBJ1-2 and V is TRBV24-1; D might be TRBD1 (6 bases). The CDR3 is 17 residues long. The germline V gene has CDR1 KGHDR and CDR2 SFDVKD. Trimming pared 2 bases from V and 6 bases from J, leaving 21 bases between. CDR3 DNA sequence: TGTGCCACCAGTGATTCCCGGGGAGGGGGTACTACGGATGGCTACACCTTC. Translating it yields CATSDSRGGGTTDGYTF.

The gene calls are TRBV5-1 and TRBJ2-5; TRBD1 aligns across 7 bases. V lost 4 bases, J lost 2 bases, and 2 bases stayed unmatched. The germline gives CDR1 SGHRS, CDR2 YFSETQ. The CDR3 runs 13 residues. For the CDR3, the DNA is TGCGCCAGCAGCCCGGGACAGCAAGAGACCCAGTACTTC. It translates to CASSPGQQETQYF.

The chain joins TRBV19 to TRBJ1-4; TRBD1 might be the D (5 bases). Per the germline V gene, CDR1 is LNHDA and CDR2 is SQIVND (reference sequence). The ends were cut back, 6 bases at V and 0 bases at J, with 14 bases in the middle. The CDR3 has 16 amino acids. CDR3 residues: CASRDWGVPTNEKLFF. CDR3 DNA sequence: TGTGCCAGTAGAGATTGGGGGGTTCCAACTAATGAAAAACTGTTTTTT.

The chain has TRBV5-4 and TRBJ2-6; 7 nucleotides match TRBD1. Germline loops: CDR1 SGHNT, CDR2 YYREEE (reference sequence). The CDR3 consists of 17 residues. Trimming at V came to 1 base and at J to 1 base, leaving 5 bases not matched to a gene. The CDR3 coding sequence is TGTGCCAGCAGCTTGCAAGGGGGCGCTTCTGGGGCCAACGTCCTGACTTTC. Residues: CASSLQGGASGANVLTF.

V gene TRBV2 combines with J gene TRBJ1-1, with a tentative D call TRBD1 (6 bases). The CDR3 covers 13 residues. Germline CDR1 and CDR2: SNHLY and FYNNEI. V gave up 5 bases and J gave up 5 bases, with 12 bases separating them. CDR3 region: CASSSLRGTEAFF. The CDR3 DNA reads TGTGCCAGCAGTAGCCTCAGGGGAACTGAAGCTTTCTTT.

V gene TRBV10-3 combines with J gene TRBJ2-7; TRBD1 matches at 7 bases. Trimming removed 4 bases from V and 5 bases from J; junction bases left unmatched: 8. CDR3 length: 14 residues. Germline V gives CDR1 ENHRY, CDR2 SYGVKD. The CDR3 coding sequence is TGTGCCATCAGTGGGGGACCGACAGGGCACGAGCAGTACTTC. It codes for CAISGGPTGHEQYF.

This chain connects TRBV6-5 to TRBJ1-5; D is possibly TRBD1 (5 bases). V shed 3 bases and J shed 6 bases, with 6 bases lying between them. Germline loops: CDR1 MNHEY, CDR2 SVGAGI. The CDR3 has 12 amino acids. CDR3 protein: CASSYQGQPQHF. The CDR3 DNA sequence: TGTGCCAGCAGTTATCAGGGTCAGCCCCAGCATTTT.

The rearrangement uses TRBV5-5 and TRBJ1-2; D not certain. The CDR3 length is 13 residues. The ends were cut back, 0 bases at V and 1 base at J, with 4 bases in the middle. CDR1 and CDR2 (germline): SGHKS, YYEKEE (reference sequence). CDR3 loop: CASSLGSNYGYTF. The CDR3 DNA sequence: TGTGCCAGCAGCTTGGGCAGTAACTATGGCTACACCTTC.

In this sample, this clone turned up once. The chain links TRBV5-1 to TRBJ2-1, with TRBD1 matching over 12 bases. The germline gives CDR1 SGHRS, CDR2 YFSETQ. The length of the CDR3 is 15 residues. With 4 bases clipped from V and 7 bases from J, the junction kept 6 bases outside the gene matches. The CDR3 coding sequence is TGCGCCAGCAGCACTGGGACAGGGGGCCTGAATGAGCAGTTCTTC. Translating gives CASSTGTGGLNEQFF.

The CDR3 nucleotides read TGTGCCAGCTCACCTCCTGGCTCAGGGCTTGGCACCGGGGAGCTGTTTTTT. Residues: CASSPPGSGLGTGELFF. The chain uses TRBV18 and TRBJ2-2; weak D call: TRBD1 (5 bases). This CDR3 has 17 residues. Germline V gives CDR1 KGHSH, CDR2 LQKENI. V lost 3 bases, J lost 4 bases, and 18 bases lay in between.

In its sample, this clone was seen once. The chain couples TRBV4-2 to TRBJ2-5; D is unresolved. CDR1 and CDR2 from the germline V gene are LGHNA and YNFKEQ. This CDR3 has 12 amino acids. With 4 bases removed from V and 4 bases from J, the gap between germline ends came to 7 bases. CDR3 coding DNA: TGTGCCAGCAGCCGGCCGGGAGAGACCCAGTACTTC. The encoded protein is CASSRPGETQYF.

The CDR3 region has the DNA TGTGCCAGCAGCTTAGCAAGCGGGCGTAGCACAGATACGCAGTATTTT. Amino acids: CASSLASGRSTDTQYF. This sequence joins TRBV7-3 and TRBJ2-3; the D gene is possibly TRBD2 (6 bases). The CDR3 is 16 residues long. Between the trimmed V and J ends, which lost 2 bases and 0 bases, there was a span of 12 bases. The germline V gene encodes CDR1 SGHTA and CDR2 FQGTGA.

The chain employs TRBV7-2 and TRBJ1-3; 11 bases map to TRBD1. Germline values: CDR1 SGHTA, CDR2 FQGNSA. The J segment lost 4 bases and the V segment lost 3 bases, leaving 8 bases of the junction unmatched. The CDR3 loop spans 17 amino acids. The CDR3 protein is CASSFSGTGGGGNTIYF. For the CDR3, the DNA is TGTGCCAGCAGCTTTTCCGGGACAGGGGGTGGAGGAAACACCATATATTTT. The entire variable domain, with the rest obtained from reference TRBV7-2 and TRBJ1-3, is as follows: GAGVSQSPSNKVTEKGKDVELRCDPISGHTALYWYRQSLGQGLEFLIYFQGNSAPDKSGLPSDRFSAERTGGSVSTLTIQRTQQEDSAVYLCASSFSGTGGGGNTIYFGEGSWLTVV.

The rearrangement joins TRBV5-1 to TRBJ2-2; D remains ambiguous. The CDR3 spans 15 residues. Germline CDR1 SGHRS, CDR2 YFSETQ. Trimming took off 2 bases at V and 4 bases at J, with 12 bases between the two ends. CDR3 amino acids: CASSFRGDGTGELFF. For the CDR3, the DNA is TGCGCCAGCAGCTTCCGAGGTGACGGCACCGGGGAGCTGTTTTTT.

This rearrangement joins TRBV5-5 to TRBJ1-2; 11 bases match TRBD1. The germline gives CDR1 SGHKS, CDR2 YYEKEE (reference sequence). J was trimmed by 6 bases and V by 3 bases; bases with no gene match: 4. The CDR3 is 14 residues long. CDR3 DNA: TGTGCCAGCAGCTGGGACAGGGGGACGGATGGCTACACCTTC. Translation: CASSWDRGTDGYTF.

This chain uses TRBV11-2 with TRBJ1-2; 7 bases map to TRBD1. The CDR3 has 13 amino acids. J lost 7 bases, V lost 5 bases, and 7 bases had no gene match. Germline V lookup: CDR1 SGHAT, CDR2 FQNNGV. CDR3 in DNA: TGTGCCAGCAGCCGCGACAGGGCTGCTGGCTACACCTTC. Amino acid sequence: CASSRDRAAGYTF.

CDR3 loop: CASSRTLTGLMNTEAFF. The CDR3 DNA follows: TGTGCCAGCAGTCGGACCCTGACAGGGTTGATGAACACTGAAGCTTTCTTT. The rearrangement joins TRBV6-4 to TRBJ1-1, with TRBD1 matching over 7 bases. The V gene end was trimmed by 5 bases and the J gene end by 0 bases; junction bases not matched to a gene: 12. CDR3 size: 17 residues. In germline, CDR1 is MRHNA, CDR2 SNTAGT.

This rearrangement joins TRBV6-6 to TRBJ1-1; D gene uncertain. Trimming removed 8 bases at V and 1 base at J, with 14 bases between. Germline V gives CDR1 MNHNY, CDR2 SVGAGI (reference sequence). This CDR3 comprises 14 residues. CDR3 amino acids: CASSDPGKNTEAFF. The CDR3 DNA follows: TGTGCCAGCTCGGACCCCGGGAAGAACACTGAAGCTTTCTTT.

This chain connects TRBV27 to TRBJ1-2; 9 bases fit TRBD1. Germline loops: CDR1 MNHEY, CDR2 SMNVEV (reference sequence). The CDR3 totals 15 residues. The junction had 11 bases not matched to a gene; V was cut back by 5 bases and J by 7 bases. The CDR3 sequence: CASSPRDRGGRGYTF. The CDR3 bases are TGTGCCAGCAGTCCTCGAGACAGGGGGGGACGTGGCTACACCTTC.

The J gene is TRBJ2-7, the V gene TRBV14; the D gene is possibly TRBD1 (5 bases). From germline, CDR1 is SGHDN and CDR2 FVKESK. The ends were cut back, 1 base at V and 7 bases at J, with 14 bases in the middle. The length of the CDR3 is 14 residues. In DNA, the CDR3 is TGTGCCAGCAGCCAAGTCCAACCCGCAGGGGAGCAGTACTTC. It specifies CASSQVQPAGEQYF.